Here is one T cell receptor (beta chain) with its context. These data originate in a study of blood T cell repertoires in COVID-19. Across the study: T cells, B-cell-depleted T cells, or PBMCs supplied cDNA or gDNA.

Method: immunoSEQ multiplex PCR; TCRdb's copy keeps in-frame clones and lacks some. This table holds approximately 190,000 clones, under 90% found once. Trimming removed 7 bases from V and 6 bases from J, with 19 bases in between. The germline V gene encodes CDR1 MDHEN and CDR2 SYDVKM. The CDR3 is 14 amino acids. Sequencing was done on a sample of peripheral blood. The TCR comes from a human donor in a cohort sampled during active COVID-19. The chain is built from TRBV28 and TRBJ2-7; tentative D call: TRBD1 (6 bases). CDR3 sequence (DNA): TGTGCCAGCACCAAACCAGGGGATCGGCGCGAGCAGTACTTC. It is translated as CASTKPGDRREQYF.